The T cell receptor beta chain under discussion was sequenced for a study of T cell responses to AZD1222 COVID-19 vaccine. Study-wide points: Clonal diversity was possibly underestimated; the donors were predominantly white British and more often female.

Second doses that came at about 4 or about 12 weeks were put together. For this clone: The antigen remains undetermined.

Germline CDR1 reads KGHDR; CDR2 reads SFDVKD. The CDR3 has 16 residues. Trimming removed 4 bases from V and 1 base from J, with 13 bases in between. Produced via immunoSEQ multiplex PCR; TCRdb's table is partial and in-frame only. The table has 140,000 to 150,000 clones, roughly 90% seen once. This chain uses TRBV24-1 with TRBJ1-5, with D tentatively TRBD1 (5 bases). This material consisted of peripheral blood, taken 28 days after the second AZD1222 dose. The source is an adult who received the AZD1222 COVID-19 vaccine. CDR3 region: CATSDHRRGSNQPQHF. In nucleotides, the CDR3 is TGTGCCACCAGTGACCACCGGAGGGGAAGCAATCAGCCCCAGCATTTT.